What follows are 26 T cell receptor beta chains derived from one specimen sequenced in a study of early T cells in non-severe SARS-CoV-2 infection. TCRdb ran MiXCR on the 5' RACE reads and lists one entry per CDR3 protein. The repertoire holds 85,000 to 100,000 distinct CDR3 sequences, with around 14% as singletons. The specimen was whole blood. These receptors were taken from an adult who was a healthcare worker with PCR-confirmed SARS-CoV-2 infection or an uninfected control (not recorded which).

V is TRBV6-5 and J is TRBJ1-1; tentative D call: TRBD1 (5 bases). V lost 2 bases and J lost 5, with 12 bases in between. The CDR3 extends over 14 amino acids. Germline CDR1 MNHEY, CDR2 SVGAGI. The CDR3 is CASSYRNGATEAFF. The CDR3 region has the DNA TGTGCCAGCAGTTACCGAAACGGGGCGACTGAAGCTTTCTTT.

This clonotype showed up many times. This chain connects TRBV6-2 or TRBV6-3 to TRBJ2-1; no clear D. V dropped 2 bases and J dropped 4 bases, with 6 bases sitting between them. The CDR3 totals 13 residues. CDR1 and CDR2 (germline): MNHEY, SVGEGT. The DNA for the CDR3 is TGTGCCAGCAGTTACACCCGGTACAATGAGCAGTTCTTC. Protein product: CASSYTRYNEQFF.

A remark on this clonotype: One base away lies a much larger clone, so this may be a sequencing read error. The rearrangement links TRBV3-1 to TRBJ2-3; maybe TRBD1 (6 bases). CDR1 is LGHDT, CDR2 YNNKEL, per germline (reference sequence). The CDR3 sequence is 13 residues long. In nucleotides, the CDR3 is TGTGCCAGCACCCAAGGCAGGGGAGATACGCAGTATTTT. It translates to CASTQGRGDTQYF.

This clonotype was recorded many times. The rearrangement uses TRBV20-1 and TRBJ1-2, with a weak D call TRBD1 (5 bases). There are 15 residues in the CDR3. Germline V gives CDR1 DFQATT, CDR2 SNEGSKA (reference sequence). V was clipped by 1 base and J by 1 base, with 13 bases between them. The CDR3 sequence is CSARGRGNFNYGYTF. The CDR3 bases are TGCAGTGCTAGAGGACGGGGGAACTTTAACTATGGCTACACCTTC.

This clonotype appeared many times. The chain links TRBV20-1 to TRBJ1-2; 7 nucleotides align to TRBD1. Trimming removed 7 bases from V and 5 bases from J; junction bases left unmatched: 7. CDR1 DFQATT and CDR2 SNEGSKA come from the germline V gene (reference sequence). There are 12 residues in the CDR3. The CDR3 DNA sequence: TGCAGTGAAGGACAGGAAGGGTATGGCTACACCTTC. Its protein is CSEGQEGYGYTF.

V and J are TRBV20-1 and TRBJ2-3, with 10 bases aligning to TRBD2. CDR3 length: 16 residues. V lost 6 bases, J lost 0 bases, and 9 bases stayed unmatched. The germline CDR1 and CDR2 sequences are DFQATT and SNEGSKA (reference sequence). The CDR3 reads CSATPGTSESTDTQYF. For the CDR3, the DNA is TGCAGTGCGACTCCCGGGACTAGCGAAAGCACAGATACGCAGTATTTT.

As to this clonotype: This may arise from a read error, as a much more abundant clone is one base away. The chain links TRBV29-1 to TRBJ2-2, with 12 bases aligning to TRBD1. CDR1 is SQVTM and CDR2 is ANQGSEA in the germline V gene. The V segment lost 6 bases and the J segment 0 bases; nucleotides outside the gene matches: 5. The CDR3 runs 16 residues. CDR3 bases: TGCAGCGTAATGGGGACAGGGGGCACGAACACCGGGGAGCTGTTTTTT. It encodes CSVMGTGGTNTGELFF.

This clonotype came up a few times. This sequence joins TRBV28 and TRBJ2-7; D unclear. V lost 6 bases, J lost 3 bases, and 9 bases lay in between. The CDR3 length is 12 residues. The germline V gene encodes CDR1 MDHEN and CDR2 SYDVKM. In DNA form, the CDR3 reads TGTGCCAGCAGAGCAGGACGCTACGAGCAGTACTTC. Its translation is CASRAGRYEQYF.

The rearrangement links TRBV7-6 to TRBJ2-1, with 10 nucleotides matching TRBD2. In germline, CDR1 is SGHVS, CDR2 FNYEAQ. Trimming cost V 5 bases and J 7 bases; bases outside gene matches: 17. This CDR3 is 18 amino acids long. The CDR3 loop reads CASSGGLAGDLRWNEQFF. CDR3 nucleotide sequence: TGTGCCAGCAGCGGAGGGCTAGCGGGGGATCTCCGGTGGAATGAGCAGTTCTTC.

This clonotype was observed at least ten times. The chain recombines TRBV29-1 with TRBJ2-7; a possible D gene is TRBD2 (6 bases). V lost 1 base, J lost 7 bases, and 11 bases lay in between. Germline values: CDR1 SQVTM, CDR2 ANQGSEA. The CDR3 contains 12 residues. CDR3 nucleotides: TGCAGCGTTGAAGCGAGGGGACTTGAGCAGTACTTC. Its translation is CSVEARGLEQYF.

With respect to this clonotype: This may be a read error: a much more frequent sequence differs by one nucleotide. The chain recombines TRBV29-1 with TRBJ2-3, with TRBD2 identical over 10 bases. The junction had 7 bases not matched to a gene; V was cut back by 3 bases and J by 7 bases. The CDR3 has 14 residues. Per the germline V gene, CDR1 is SQVTM and CDR2 is ANQGSEA. The CDR3 is CSVEVVAGGNTQYF. CDR3 nucleotides: TGCAGCGTTGAGGTGGTAGCGGGAGGAAATACGCAGTATTTT.

This rearrangement joins TRBV5-4 to TRBJ2-5; maybe TRBD2 (7 bases). CDR1 is SGHNT, CDR2 YYREEE, per germline (reference sequence). V was clipped by 1 base and J by 3 bases, with 10 bases between them. The CDR3 spans 14 residues. The CDR3 here is CASSLSGGKETQYF. DNA for the CDR3: TGTGCCAGCAGCTTGTCGGGGGGCAAAGAGACCCAGTACTTC.

The chain has TRBV29-1 and TRBJ1-5, with 7 bases matching TRBD1. This CDR3 has 13 amino acids. The germline V gene has CDR1 SQVTM and CDR2 ANQGSEA. V gave up 7 bases and J gave up 6 bases; unmatched junction bases: 9. The CDR3 spells CSAEGAPGQPQHF. The DNA of the CDR3 is TGCAGCGCTGAGGGGGCGCCGGGTCAGCCCCAGCATTTT.

This rearrangement joins TRBV12-3 or TRBV12-4 to TRBJ2-6, with D possibly matching TRBD2 (6 bases). V was cut by 3 bases and J by 3 bases, with 12 bases left in between. This CDR3 contains 16 residues. CDR3 in amino acids: CASSFGGYFGANVLTF. The DNA of the CDR3 is TGTGCCAGCAGTTTCGGGGGATACTTTGGGGCCAACGTCCTGACTTTC.

This clonotype was counted at least ten times. The rearrangement joins TRBV4-1 to TRBJ2-6; D gene unclear. Germline V gene sequence: CDR1 MGHRA, CDR2 YSYEKL. The V gene lost 7 bases and the J gene lost 0 bases, with 10 bases spanning the gap. The CDR3 runs 15 residues. CDR3 nucleotide sequence: TGCGCCAGCACCTTGACGCCCTCTGGGGCCAACGTCCTGACTTTC. It specifies CASTLTPSGANVLTF.

There are a few counts of this clonotype. The gene calls are TRBV24-1 and TRBJ1-2; D unresolved. V lost 5 bases and J lost 8, with 11 bases in between. This CDR3 contains 12 residues. CDR1 is KGHDR and CDR2 is SFDVKD in the germline V gene. The CDR3 here is CATSVAGSGYTF. The CDR3, as DNA: TGTGCCACCAGTGTAGCCGGGTCCGGCTACACCTTC.

This chain uses TRBV6-6 with TRBJ2-7, with 9 bases lining up with TRBD1. Germline V gene lookup returns CDR1 MNHNY and CDR2 SVGAGI (reference sequence). The CDR3 consists of 14 residues. V was pared by 4 bases and J by 5 bases, with 6 bases of the junction left unmatched. The DNA for the CDR3 is TGTGCCAGCAGTTTACAGGGGGCCGGGGACGAGCAGTACTTC. It is translated as CASSLQGAGDEQYF.

This clonotype turned up a few times. The chain couples TRBV29-1 to TRBJ2-5, with 8 bases lining up with TRBD2. Trimming at V came to 7 bases and at J to 5 bases, leaving 9 bases not matched to a gene. Germline V CDR1 and CDR2: SQVTM, ANQGSEA. The CDR3 sequence is 13 residues long. Written as DNA, the CDR3 is TGCAGCGGTGGAGCGGGGGTTCGGGAGACCCAGTACTTC. It encodes CSGGAGVRETQYF. The entire variable domain, with the rest obtained from reference TRBV29-1 and TRBJ2-5, is as follows: SAVISQKPSRDICQRGTSLTIQCQVDSQVTMMFWYRQQPGQSLTLIATANQGSEATYESGFVIDKFPISRPNLTFSTLTVSNMSPEDSSIYLCSGGAGVRETQYFGPGTRLLVL.

CDR3 residues: CASTSAGGPRELFF. The CDR3 DNA sequence: TGTGCCAGCACCTCAGCGGGGGGGCCCCGGGAGCTGTTTTTT. This sequence joins TRBV9 and TRBJ2-2, with 10 bases that match TRBD2. CDR3 size: 14 residues. The germline V gene has CDR1 SGDLS and CDR2 YYNGEE. V was clipped by 6 bases and J by 9 bases; unmatched bases: 8.

In its sample, this clonotype was seen many times. V and J are TRBV7-8 and TRBJ1-5, with D maybe TRBD1 (6 bases). Germline CDR1 and CDR2: SGHVS and FQNEAQ. The CDR3 covers 16 residues. Trimming took 0 bases from V and 5 from J, leaving 14 bases between them. In DNA, the CDR3 is TGTGCCAGCAGCTTAGCAGGGGGATTCCGCTATCAGCCCCAGCATTTT. This gives the protein CASSLAGGFRYQPQHF.

The V gene is TRBV5-1, the J gene TRBJ1-1, with D possibly TRBD1 on 5 matching bases. The V end was cut by 2 bases, the J end by 3 bases, with 11 bases between. CDR3 size: 14 residues. The V gene's germline CDR1 is SGHRS and CDR2 YFSETQ. The CDR3 DNA sequence: TGCGCCAGCAGCTTAAATGGGGGAGACACTGAAGCTTTCTTT. As protein: CASSLNGGDTEAFF.

V usage is TRBV29-1 and J usage is TRBJ2-3; TRBD2 matches 8 bases. The trim removed 7 bases at V and 2 bases at J, leaving 8 bases unmatched. The CDR3 is 14 amino acids. The V gene's germline CDR1 is SQVTM and CDR2 ANQGSEA. As DNA, the CDR3 is TGCAGCGCGGGAGGGCGGGGGAACACAGATACGCAGTATTTT. Translation: CSAGGRGNTDTQYF.

In this sample, this clonotype turned up many times. The chain is built from TRBV25-1 and TRBJ1-2, with a tentative D call TRBD1 (5 bases). CDR3 length equals 16 residues. Trimming took 1 base from V and 2 from J, leaving 14 bases between them. CDR1 and CDR2 (germline): MGHDK, SYGVNS. CDR3 region: CASSESLVAGNYGYTF. The CDR3 DNA is TGTGCCAGCAGTGAATCCTTGGTTGCAGGGAACTATGGCTACACCTTC.

As regards this clonotype: A clone one base away is much larger, so this may be a read error. The genes are TRBV2 and TRBJ2-2; 8 bases fit TRBD1. After removal of 6 bases from V and 6 bases from J, the junction contained 6 bases not matched to a gene. The CDR3 spans 14 residues. In germline, CDR1 is SNHLY, CDR2 FYNNEI. This CDR3 is CASRGQVDPGELFF. The DNA of the CDR3 is TGTGCCAGCAGGGGACAGGTCGATCCCGGGGAGCTGTTTTTT.

This clonotype was detected many times. This chain connects TRBV7-8 to TRBJ2-5; 13 nucleotides match TRBD2. With V trimmed by 7 bases and J by 4 bases, 12 bases remained unmatched. CDR1 SGHVS and CDR2 FQNEAQ come from the germline V gene. The CDR3 runs 17 residues. The CDR3 DNA follows: TGTGCCAGCACCGCCGGGACTAGCGGGGCTTGGTTAGAGACCCAGTACTTC. Translating gives CASTAGTSGAWLETQYF.

The chain links TRBV5-1 to TRBJ1-5; 7 bases agree with TRBD1. The CDR3 runs 16 residues. After removal of 4 bases from V and 0 bases from J, the junction contained 7 bases not matched to a gene. CDR1 and CDR2 from the germline V gene are SGHRS and YFSETQ. The CDR3 region has the DNA TGCGCCAGCAGCCGAGCCCGACAGGGTAGCAATCAGCCCCAGCATTTT. As protein: CASSRARQGSNQPQHF.